This T cell receptor (beta chain) was sequenced during a study of blood T cell repertoires in COVID-19. Across the study: T cells, B-cell-depleted T cells, or PBMCs provided the cDNA or gDNA that served as material.

The CDR3 is 13 amino acids. V shed 10 bases and J shed 0 bases, with 10 bases lying between them. TCRdb's copy holds only in-frame clones and misses some; the assay was immunoSEQ multiplex PCR. This repertoire shows around 190,000 clones, roughly 88% found once; its top ten account for about 8.4%. Participants' own reports of clinical history determined their cohort assignment. Two negative PCRs, clearance, or symptom resolution had been documented for recovered Cohort 3 donors. This rearrangement joins TRBV12-3 or TRBV12-4 to TRBJ1-3; D remains unclear. The sequence was obtained from a young woman who had recovered from COVID-19. Sequencing input: PBMCs or T cells enriched from blood (not recorded which). The CDR3 DNA reads as TGTGCCAACCAGGCAAACTCTGGAAACACCATATATTTT. Its protein product is CANQANSGNTIYF.